The text below deals with one T cell receptor beta chain. These data come from a study of molecular identifiers for immune sequencing clone quantification. The V and J ends lost 2 bases and 7 bases respectively, with 15 bases between them. The germline V gene has CDR1 SEHNR and CDR2 FQNEAQ (reference sequence). The CDR3 covers 15 residues. Each CDR3 protein is one row after TCRdb ran MiXCR on the PCR reads. The profile covers just under 650,000 distinct CDR3 sequences, with 20% appearing a single time and 0.75% to 0.95% taken by the ten largest. This receptor was taken from a human donor in good health. Some libraries in this study had Jurkat cell RNA spiked in. Sequencing was performed on naive CD8+ T cells from blood, with Jurkat cell RNA spiked in. The sample's subset: FACS-sorted CD8+CD4-CCR7+CD45RA+ naive T cells. This sequence joins TRBV7-9 and TRBJ2-1; maybe TRBD2 (6 bases). CDR3 loop: CASSLMTSWGNEQFF. The CDR3 nucleotides read TGTGCCAGCAGCTTAATGACTAGTTGGGGAAATGAGCAGTTCTTC.